Below, 23 T cell receptor beta chains from the same sample are listed, as sequenced in a study of cytomegalovirus exposure and HLA in healthy donors. Primers included in the PCR were 60 Vbeta and 13 Jbeta primers. Sequenced by immunoSEQ multiplex PCR; TCRdb stores in-frame clones only, minus some. The data show about 200,000 clones, 65% to 80% seen once. The sequenced sample was PBMCs. The receptors come from a girl aged 2-10 years in good health and CMV-seronegative.

This chain links TRBV5-6 with TRBJ2-7; 9 bases fit TRBD2. Germline CDR1 SGHDT, CDR2 YYEEEE. This CDR3 comprises 16 residues. Unmatched junction bases numbered 7, after V lost 2 bases and J lost 1 base. The CDR3 spells CASSFTGLANSYEQYF. Written as DNA, the CDR3 is TGTGCCAGCAGCTTCACGGGACTAGCAAATTCCTACGAGCAGTACTTC.

The gene calls are TRBV11-2 and TRBJ2-1, with a possible D match to TRBD1 (6 bases). V was pared by 3 bases and J by 12 bases, with 9 bases between. This CDR3 contains 11 residues. The germline gives CDR1 SGHAT, CDR2 FQNNGV. The CDR3 reads CASSLGRGQFF. The DNA of the CDR3 is TGTGCCAGCAGCTTGGGCAGGGGGCAGTTCTTC.

This clone was seen a handful of times. CDR3 loop: CASREGPSYEQYF. DNA of the CDR3: TGTGCCAGCAGGGAGGGACCTTCCTACGAGCAGTACTTC. The genes are TRBV7-8 and TRBJ2-7, with D possibly matching TRBD2 (6 bases). Germline loops: CDR1 SGHVS, CDR2 FQNEAQ. Trimming cost V 6 bases and J 1 base, with 10 bases left between them. CDR3 size: 13 residues.

V and J are TRBV4-1 and TRBJ1-2; D unresolved. Germline CDR1 reads MGHRA; CDR2 reads YSYEKL. CDR3 length: 14 residues. Trimming shortened V by 0 bases and J by 3 bases, and 8 bases separated the two germline ends. CDR3 sequence (DNA): TGCGCCAGCAGCCAAGATTCAGGATACTATGGCTACACCTTC. This sequence encodes CASSQDSGYYGYTF.

The V and J genes are TRBV15 and TRBJ2-5, with 9 bases fitting TRBD2. CDR3 length: 15 residues. J gave up 6 bases and V 4 bases, and 9 bases lay outside the gene matches. Germline assignment: CDR1 LNHNV and CDR2 YYDKDF (reference sequence). The CDR3 is CATSTLSSGRQTQYF. CDR3 coding DNA: TGTGCCACCAGCACTCTAAGTAGCGGGAGACAGACCCAGTACTTC.

This clone occurred a few times. Other DNA sequences in this sample translate to the same CDR3. The V gene is TRBV5-1, the J gene TRBJ2-7, with 10 bases that match TRBD1. Germline V gene sequence: CDR1 SGHRS, CDR2 YFSETQ. J lost 0 bases, V lost 0 bases, and 0 bases had no gene match. The CDR3 sequence is 15 residues long. The CDR3 protein is CASSLGTGGSYEQYF. For the CDR3, the DNA is TGCGCCAGCAGCTTGGGGACAGGGGGCTCCTACGAGCAGTACTTC.

The rearrangement links TRBV30 to TRBJ2-3; 8 nucleotides agree with TRBD2. V shed 2 bases, J shed 3 bases, and the junction held 10 bases outside the gene matches. Looked up from germline, CDR1 is GTSNPN and CDR2 is SVGIG (reference sequence). The length of the CDR3 is 16 residues. CDR3 sequence: CAWSPSGWEWTDTQYF. The CDR3 DNA is TGTGCCTGGAGTCCTAGCGGGTGGGAGTGGACAGATACGCAGTATTTT.

The V and J genes are TRBV30 and TRBJ1-1; D remains unclear. V lost 5 bases to trimming and J lost 5 bases, with 9 bases between them. This CDR3 contains 11 residues. The germline gives CDR1 GTSNPN, CDR2 SVGIG (reference sequence). CDR3 sequence reads: CAWAEATEAFF. In DNA, the CDR3 is TGTGCCTGGGCCGAGGCAACTGAAGCTTTCTTT.

This chain links TRBV29-1 with TRBJ2-5; TRBD1 is a possible D gene (6 bases). V was cut by 5 bases and J by 5 bases, with 18 bases left in between. The CDR3 has 14 amino acids. Germline V lookup: CDR1 SQVTM, CDR2 ANQGSEA. The CDR3 DNA reads as TGCAGCGTTTTTTCCCAGGGGTTTCAGGAGACCCAGTACTTC. Its translation is CSVFSQGFQETQYF. Looking up the rest from reference TRBV29-1 and TRBJ2-5 gives the full variable domain: SAVISQKPSRDICQRGTSLTIQCQVDSQVTMMFWYRQQPGQSLTLIATANQGSEATYESGFVIDKFPISRPNLTFSTLTVSNMSPEDSSIYLCSVFSQGFQETQYFGPGTRLLVL.

In its sample, this clone was seen a few times. The chain is built from TRBV27 and TRBJ2-7; 8 nucleotides align to TRBD1. This CDR3 is built from 14 residues. With 4 bases clipped from V and 0 bases from J, the junction kept 2 bases outside the gene matches. Germline V gene data show CDR1 as MNHEY and CDR2 as SMNVEV (reference sequence). CDR3 sequence (DNA): TGTGCCAGCAGTTGGACAGGGAGCTCCTACGAGCAGTACTTC. Encoded protein: CASSWTGSSYEQYF.

V gene TRBV9 combines with J gene TRBJ1-2, with TRBD1 matching 7 bases. Trimming removed 4 bases from V and 4 bases from J; junction bases left unmatched: 7. Germline V CDR1 and CDR2: SGDLS, YYNGEE. CDR3 length: 14 residues. CDR3 region: CASSPYRDSYGYTF. For the CDR3, the DNA is TGTGCCAGCAGCCCTTACCGGGACAGCTATGGCTACACCTTC. Combining the CDR3 with reference TRBV9 and TRBJ1-2 gives the whole variable domain DSGVTQTPKHLITATGQRVTLRCSPRSGDLSVYWYQQSLDQGLQFLIQYYNGEERAKGNILERFSAQQFPDLHSELNLSSLELGDSALYFCASSPYRDSYGYTFGSGTRLTVV.

The V and J genes are TRBV27 and TRBJ2-7, with 8 bases matching TRBD2. This CDR3 is built from 13 residues. The germline CDR1 and CDR2 sequences are MNHEY and SMNVEV (reference sequence). Germline trimming cut 5 bases from V and 6 bases from J; bases unmatched to any gene: 6. CDR3 in amino acids: CASSPSGSREQYF. As DNA, the CDR3 is TGTGCCAGCAGTCCCAGCGGGAGCCGCGAGCAGTACTTC.

The chain links TRBV7-2 to TRBJ2-7; 7 nucleotides match TRBD1. Trimming removed 4 bases from V and 4 bases from J; junction bases left unmatched: 10. Germline CDR1 SGHTA, CDR2 FQGNSA. This CDR3 has 15 amino acids. CDR3 loop: CASSSYRGEGYEQYF. In nucleotides, the CDR3 is TGTGCCAGCAGCTCATACAGGGGAGAGGGTTACGAGCAGTACTTC. Variable domain in full (rest from reference TRBV7-2 and TRBJ2-7): GAGVSQSPSNKVTEKGKDVELRCDPISGHTALYWYRQSLGQGLEFLIYFQGNSAPDKSGLPSDRFSAERTGGSVSTLTIQRTQQEDSAVYLCASSSYRGEGYEQYFGPGTRLTVT.

In its sample, this clone was seen a few times. This chain connects TRBV6-4 to TRBJ2-2; D possibly corresponds to TRBD2 (7 bases). The V gene lost 5 bases and the J gene lost 8 bases, with 18 bases spanning the gap. From germline, CDR1 is MRHNA and CDR2 SNTAGT. CDR3 length: 15 residues. CDR3 sequence: CASSRRPGGEGELFF. The CDR3 DNA reads as TGTGCCAGCAGTCGCCGCCCGGGGGGCGAGGGGGAGCTGTTTTTT.

This rearrangement joins TRBV10-2 to TRBJ2-7; 7 positions match TRBD1. V gave up 5 bases and J gave up 4 bases; unmatched junction bases: 5. The germline CDR1 and CDR2 sequences are WSHSY and SAAADI. The CDR3 contains 13 residues. The CDR3 sequence: CASSTGTAYEQYF. The CDR3 coding sequence is TGCGCCAGCAGTACCGGGACAGCTTACGAGCAGTACTTC.

The J gene is TRBJ2-5, the V gene TRBV5-6; the match to TRBD2 covers 11 bases. This CDR3 contains 16 residues. In germline, CDR1 is SGHDT, CDR2 YYEEEE. V gave up 4 bases and J gave up 0 bases; unmatched junction bases: 5. This chain's CDR3 is CASSPGTSGYQETQYF. DNA of the CDR3: TGTGCCAGCAGCCCCGGGACTAGCGGATACCAAGAGACCCAGTACTTC.

V gene TRBV6-5 combines with J gene TRBJ1-1, with D unclear. V lost 6 bases and J lost 4, with 12 bases in between. CDR1 MNHEY and CDR2 SVGAGI come from the germline V gene. This CDR3 has 13 amino acids. The DNA of the CDR3 is TGTGCCAGCAGGGCCGGGAGGGTCACTGAAGCTTTCTTT. This translates into CASRAGRVTEAFF.

The chain recombines TRBV5-6 with TRBJ2-5, with a possible D match to TRBD2 (5 bases). Germline-derived CDR1 and CDR2 are SGHDT and YYEEEE. V lost 0 bases and J 3 bases, leaving 9 bases between the germline ends. The CDR3 consists of 14 residues. DNA of the CDR3: TGTGCCAGCAGCTTGGAAGGAGCGGAAGAGACCCAGTACTTC. Protein sequence: CASSLEGAEETQYF.

The chain couples TRBV5-1 to TRBJ1-3, with unresolved D. Per germline, CDR1 SGHRS and CDR2 YFSETQ. The CDR3 is 14 amino acids. V was pared by 5 bases and J by 1 base, with 10 bases between. The CDR3 DNA is TGCGCCAGCAGAGAGGTGGCTTCTGGAAACACCATATATTTT. It translates to CASREVASGNTIYF.

This clone was seen only a few times. The DNA of the CDR3 is TGTGCCATCAGTGAGTCGGGAGGTGAAAAACTGTTTTTT. It encodes CAISESGGEKLFF. This chain connects TRBV10-3 to TRBJ1-4; unclear D gene. The CDR3 is 13 residues long. The ends were cut back, 0 bases at V and 7 bases at J, with 6 bases in the middle. Germline V lookup: CDR1 ENHRY, CDR2 SYGVKD.

V and J are TRBV30 and TRBJ1-1, with 8 bases aligning to TRBD1. Germline CDR1 GTSNPN, CDR2 SVGIG (reference sequence). V shed 2 bases, J shed 4 bases, and the junction held 6 bases outside the gene matches. This CDR3 is built from 14 residues. CDR3 DNA: TGTGCCTGGAGTCTCGGACAGGGCGTCACTGAAGCTTTCTTT. This translates into CAWSLGQGVTEAFF.

The V and J genes are TRBV5-6 and TRBJ1-1; D not resolved. The V end was cut by 1 base, the J end by 4 bases, with 11 bases between. CDR1 SGHDT and CDR2 YYEEEE come from the germline V gene. CDR3 length equals 14 residues. The CDR3 sequence is CASSLSPPVTEAFF. In DNA form, the CDR3 reads TGTGCCAGCAGCTTGAGCCCCCCGGTCACTGAAGCTTTCTTT.

The chain combines TRBV30 with TRBJ2-1; 9 nucleotides agree with TRBD2. Losses at the gene ends were 2 bases for V and 3 bases for J; bases not matched to a gene: 5. Germline V gene data show CDR1 as GTSNPN and CDR2 as SVGIG (reference sequence). The CDR3 is made up of 15 amino acids. CDR3: CAWSRRLAVYNEQFF. In DNA, the CDR3 is TGTGCCTGGAGTCGTCGACTAGCGGTCTACAATGAGCAGTTCTTC.